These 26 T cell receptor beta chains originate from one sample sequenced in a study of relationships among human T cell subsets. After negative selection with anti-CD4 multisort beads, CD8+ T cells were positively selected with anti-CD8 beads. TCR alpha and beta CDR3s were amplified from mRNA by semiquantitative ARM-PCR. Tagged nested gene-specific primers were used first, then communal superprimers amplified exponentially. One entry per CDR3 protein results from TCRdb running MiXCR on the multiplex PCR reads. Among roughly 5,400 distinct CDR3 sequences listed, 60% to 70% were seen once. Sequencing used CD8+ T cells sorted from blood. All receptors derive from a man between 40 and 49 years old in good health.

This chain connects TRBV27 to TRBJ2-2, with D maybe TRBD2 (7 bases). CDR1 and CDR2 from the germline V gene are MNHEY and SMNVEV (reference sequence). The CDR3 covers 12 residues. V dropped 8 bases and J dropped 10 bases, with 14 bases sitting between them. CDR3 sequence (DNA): TGTGCCAGCGGGAGGGGGGCCATGGAGCTGTTTTTT. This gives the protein CASGRGAMELFF.

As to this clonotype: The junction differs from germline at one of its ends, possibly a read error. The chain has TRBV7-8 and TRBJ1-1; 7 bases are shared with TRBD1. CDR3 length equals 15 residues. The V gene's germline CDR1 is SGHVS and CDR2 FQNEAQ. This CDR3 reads CASSPTGITNTEAFF. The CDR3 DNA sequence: TGTGCCAGCAGCCCGACAGGGATCACGAACACTGAGGCTTTCTTT.

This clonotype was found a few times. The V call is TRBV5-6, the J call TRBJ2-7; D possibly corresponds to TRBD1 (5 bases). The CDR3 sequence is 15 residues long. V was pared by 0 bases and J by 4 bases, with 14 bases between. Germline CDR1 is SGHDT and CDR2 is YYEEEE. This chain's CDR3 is CASSLEGLDGYEQYF. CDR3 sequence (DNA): TGTGCCAGCAGCTTGGAGGGGCTAGACGGTTACGAGCAGTACTTC. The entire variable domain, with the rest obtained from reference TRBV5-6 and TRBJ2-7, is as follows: DAGVTQSPTHLIKTRGQQVTLRCSPKSGHDTVSWYQQALGQGPQFIFQYYEEEERQRGNFPDRFSGHQFPNYSSELNVNALLLGDSALYLCASSLEGLDGYEQYFGPGTRLTVT.

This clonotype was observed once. CDR3 protein: CASSPGLAGGIGELFF. For the CDR3, the DNA is TGTGCCAGCAGCCCAGGACTAGCGGGAGGCATCGGGGAGCTGTTTTTT. The rearrangement joins TRBV7-9 to TRBJ2-2, with 14 bases that match TRBD2. Germline V gives CDR1 SEHNR, CDR2 FQNEAQ (reference sequence). The CDR3 has 16 amino acids. Germline trimming cut 5 bases from V and 7 bases from J; bases unmatched to any gene: 6.

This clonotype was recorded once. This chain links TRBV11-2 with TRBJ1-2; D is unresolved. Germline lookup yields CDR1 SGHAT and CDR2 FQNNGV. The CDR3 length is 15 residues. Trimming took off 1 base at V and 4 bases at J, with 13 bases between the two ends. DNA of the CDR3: TGTGCCAGCAGCTTAGTGAGGGAAGGAGTCTATGGCTACACCTTC. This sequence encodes CASSLVREGVYGYTF. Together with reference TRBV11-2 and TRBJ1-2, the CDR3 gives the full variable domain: EAGVAQSPRYKIIEKRQSVAFWCNPISGHATLYWYQQILGQGPKLLIQFQNNGVVDDSQLPKDRFSAERLKGVDSTLKIQPAKLEDSAVYLCASSLVREGVYGYTFGSGTRLTVV.

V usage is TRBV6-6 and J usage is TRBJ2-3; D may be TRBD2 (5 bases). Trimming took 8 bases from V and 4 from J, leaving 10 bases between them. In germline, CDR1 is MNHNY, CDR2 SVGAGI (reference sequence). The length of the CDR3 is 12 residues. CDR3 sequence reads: CASRDGADTQYF. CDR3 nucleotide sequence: TGTGCCAGCCGTGACGGGGCAGATACGCAGTATTTT.

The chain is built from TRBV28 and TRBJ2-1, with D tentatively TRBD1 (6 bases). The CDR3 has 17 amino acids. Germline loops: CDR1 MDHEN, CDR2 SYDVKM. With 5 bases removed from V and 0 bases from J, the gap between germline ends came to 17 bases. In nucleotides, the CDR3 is TGTGCCAGCAGTCATGACAGGATGGGGTCCTCCTACAATGAGCAGTTCTTC. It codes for CASSHDRMGSSYNEQFF.

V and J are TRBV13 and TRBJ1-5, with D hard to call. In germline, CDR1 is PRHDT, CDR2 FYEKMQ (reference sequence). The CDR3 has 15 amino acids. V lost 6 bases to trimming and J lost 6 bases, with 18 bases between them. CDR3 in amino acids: CASSSSSVRSQPQHF. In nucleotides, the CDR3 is TGTGCCAGCAGTTCCTCTTCGGTTCGGAGTCAGCCCCAGCATTTT.

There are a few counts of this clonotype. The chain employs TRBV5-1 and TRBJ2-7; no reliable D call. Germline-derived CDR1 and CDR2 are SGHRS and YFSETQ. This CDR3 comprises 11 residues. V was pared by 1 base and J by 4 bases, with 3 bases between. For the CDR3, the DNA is TGCGCCAGCAGCTTGACTTACGAGCAGTACTTC. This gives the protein CASSLTYEQYF. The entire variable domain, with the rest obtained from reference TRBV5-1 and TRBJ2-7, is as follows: KAGVTQTPRYLIKTRGQQVTLSCSPISGHRSVSWYQQTPGQGLQFLFEYFSETQRNKGNFPGRFSGRQFSNSRSEMNVSTLELGDSALYLCASSLTYEQYFGPGTRLTVT.

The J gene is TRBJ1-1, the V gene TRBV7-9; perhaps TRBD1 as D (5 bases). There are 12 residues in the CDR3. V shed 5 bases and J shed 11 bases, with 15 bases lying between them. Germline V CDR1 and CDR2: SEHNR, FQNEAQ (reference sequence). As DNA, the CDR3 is TGTGCCAGCAGCCTACAGGCGGATGAGGCTTTCTTT. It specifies CASSLQADEAFF. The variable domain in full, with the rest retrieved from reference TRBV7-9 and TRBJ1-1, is DTGVSQNPRHKITKRGQNVTFRCDPISEHNRLYWYRQTLGQGPEFLTYFQNEAQLEKSRLLSDRFSAERPKGSFSTLEIQRTEQGDSAMYLCASSLQADEAFFGQGTRLTVV.

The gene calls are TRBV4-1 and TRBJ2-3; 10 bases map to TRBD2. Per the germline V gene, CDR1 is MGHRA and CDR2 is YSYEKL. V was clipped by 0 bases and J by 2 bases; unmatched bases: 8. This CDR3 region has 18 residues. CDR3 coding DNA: TGCGCCAGCAGCCAAGAACTAGCGGGGACCGTAAACACAGATACGCAGTATTTT. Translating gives CASSQELAGTVNTDTQYF.

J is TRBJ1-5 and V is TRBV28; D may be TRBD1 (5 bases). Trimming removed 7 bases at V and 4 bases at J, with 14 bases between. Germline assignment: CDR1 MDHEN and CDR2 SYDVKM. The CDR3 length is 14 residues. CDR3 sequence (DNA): TGTGCCAGCAAGGGTGACAGCCATAATCAGCCCCAGCATTTT. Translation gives CASKGDSHNQPQHF.

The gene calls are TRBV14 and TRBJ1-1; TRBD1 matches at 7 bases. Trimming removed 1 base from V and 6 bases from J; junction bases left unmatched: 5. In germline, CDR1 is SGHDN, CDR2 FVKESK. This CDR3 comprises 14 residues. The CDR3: CASSQVPGQPEAFF. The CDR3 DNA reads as TGTGCCAGCAGCCAAGTTCCGGGACAGCCTGAAGCTTTCTTT.

CDR3 sequence reads: CASSLEQGVRADTQYF. DNA for the CDR3: TGCGCCAGCAGCTTGGAACAGGGGGTGCGGGCAGATACGCAGTATTTT. This chain uses TRBV5-1 with TRBJ2-3, with 8 bases identical to TRBD1. Germline V lookup: CDR1 SGHRS, CDR2 YFSETQ. This CDR3 is 16 amino acids long. The J segment lost 4 bases and the V segment lost 0 bases, leaving 7 bases of the junction unmatched. Looking up the rest from reference TRBV5-1 and TRBJ2-3 gives the full variable domain: KAGVTQTPRYLIKTRGQQVTLSCSPISGHRSVSWYQQTPGQGLQFLFEYFSETQRNKGNFPGRFSGRQFSNSRSEMNVSTLELGDSALYLCASSLEQGVRADTQYFGPGTRLTVL.

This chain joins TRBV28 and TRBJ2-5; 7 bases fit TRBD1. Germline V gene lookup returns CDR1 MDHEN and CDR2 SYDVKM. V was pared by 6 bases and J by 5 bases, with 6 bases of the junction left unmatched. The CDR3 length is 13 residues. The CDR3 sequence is CASRETGIETQYF. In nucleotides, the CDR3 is TGTGCCAGCAGAGAGACAGGGATCGAGACCCAGTACTTC. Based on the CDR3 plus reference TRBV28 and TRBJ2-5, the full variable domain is DVKVTQSSRYLVKRTGEKVFLECVQDMDHENMFWYRQDPGLGLRLIYFSYDVKMKEKGDIPEGYSVSREKKERFSLILESASTNQTSMYLCASRETGIETQYFGPGTRLLVL.

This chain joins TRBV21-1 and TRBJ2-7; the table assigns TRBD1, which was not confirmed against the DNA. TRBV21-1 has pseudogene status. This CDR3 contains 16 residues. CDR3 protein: CASSKVGAGGTYEQYF. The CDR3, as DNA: TGTGCCAGCAGCAAAGTGGGCGCAGGGGGTACCTACGAGCAGTACTTC.

CDR3 DNA: TGCGCCAGCAGCCAAGATTGGGGCACCTCCTACGAGCAGTACTTC. Its protein product is CASSQDWGTSYEQYF. This rearrangement joins TRBV4-1 to TRBJ2-7, with a tentative D call TRBD1 (5 bases). Trimming removed 0 bases at V and 0 bases at J, with 9 bases between. Germline lookup yields CDR1 MGHRA and CDR2 YSYEKL. This CDR3 has 15 amino acids.

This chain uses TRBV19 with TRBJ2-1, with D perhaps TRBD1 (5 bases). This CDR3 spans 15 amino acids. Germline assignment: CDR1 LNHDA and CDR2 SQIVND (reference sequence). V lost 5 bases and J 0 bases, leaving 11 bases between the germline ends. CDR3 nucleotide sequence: TGTGCCAGTAGTTTAGCCGACAGCTCCTACAATGAGCAGTTCTTC. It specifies CASSLADSSYNEQFF. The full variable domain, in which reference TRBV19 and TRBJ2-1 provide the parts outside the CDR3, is DGGITQSPKYLFRKEGQNVTLSCEQNLNHDAMYWYRQDPGQGLRLIYYSQIVNDFQKGDIAEGYSVSREKKESFPLTVTSAQKNPTAFYLCASSLADSSYNEQFFGPGTRLTVL.

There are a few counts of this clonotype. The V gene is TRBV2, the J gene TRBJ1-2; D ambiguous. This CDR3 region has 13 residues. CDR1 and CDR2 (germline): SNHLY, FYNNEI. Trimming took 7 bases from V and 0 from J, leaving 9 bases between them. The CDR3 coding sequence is TGTGCCAGCATAGATACTCCTAACTATGGCTACACCTTC. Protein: CASIDTPNYGYTF.

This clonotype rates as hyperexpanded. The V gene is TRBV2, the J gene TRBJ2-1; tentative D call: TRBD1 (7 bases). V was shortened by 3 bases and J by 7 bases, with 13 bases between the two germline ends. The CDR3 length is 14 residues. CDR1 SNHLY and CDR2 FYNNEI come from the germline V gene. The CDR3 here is CASSDPGGSNEQFF. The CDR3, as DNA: TGTGCCAGCAGTGACCCAGGGGGGTCAAATGAGCAGTTCTTC.

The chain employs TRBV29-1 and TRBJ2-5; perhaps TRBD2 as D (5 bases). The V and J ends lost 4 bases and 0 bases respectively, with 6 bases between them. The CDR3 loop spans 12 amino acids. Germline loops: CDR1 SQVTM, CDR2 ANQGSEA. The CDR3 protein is CSVVGDQETQYF. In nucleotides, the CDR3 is TGCAGCGTTGTCGGGGACCAAGAGACCCAGTACTTC.

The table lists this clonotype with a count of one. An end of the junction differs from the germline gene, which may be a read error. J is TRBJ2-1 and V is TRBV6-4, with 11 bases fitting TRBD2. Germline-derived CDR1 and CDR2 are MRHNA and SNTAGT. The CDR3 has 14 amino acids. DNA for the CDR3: TGTGTCAGCAGTGACGGACTAGCGGGCAATGAGCAGTTCTTC. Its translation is CVSSDGLAGNEQFF.

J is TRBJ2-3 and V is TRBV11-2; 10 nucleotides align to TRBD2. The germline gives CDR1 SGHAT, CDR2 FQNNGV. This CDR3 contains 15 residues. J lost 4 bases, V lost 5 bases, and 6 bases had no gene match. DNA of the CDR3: TGTGCCAGCAGCGCTAGCGGGAGATTTGCAGATACGCAGTATTTT. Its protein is CASSASGRFADTQYF.

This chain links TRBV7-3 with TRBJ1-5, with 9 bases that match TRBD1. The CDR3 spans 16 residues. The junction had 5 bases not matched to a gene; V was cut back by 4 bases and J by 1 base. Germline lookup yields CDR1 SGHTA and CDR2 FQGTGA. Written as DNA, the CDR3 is TGTGCCAGCAGCTACAGGGGGCCGAAAAGCAATCAGCCCCAGCATTTT. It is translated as CASSYRGPKSNQPQHF.

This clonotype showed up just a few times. The CDR3 is CASSFRGSDTQYF. CDR3 nucleotide sequence: TGTGCCAGCAGTTTCCGGGGTTCAGATACGCAGTATTTT. The rearrangement uses TRBV28 and TRBJ2-3; possible D gene TRBD2, 5 bases. This CDR3 comprises 13 residues. Germline CDR1 and CDR2: MDHEN and SYDVKM. V gave up 3 bases and J gave up 4 bases, with 8 bases separating them.

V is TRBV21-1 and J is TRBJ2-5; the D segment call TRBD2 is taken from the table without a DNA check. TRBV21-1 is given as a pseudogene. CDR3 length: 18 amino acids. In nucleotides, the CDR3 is TGCGCCAGCAGCCAAGAAGCGACTAGCGGGGGAGTCGGCGAGACCCAGTACTTC. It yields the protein CASSQEATSGGVGETQYF.